The next 17 T cell receptor beta chains were all read from a single sample in a study of T cell responses to AZD1222 COVID-19 vaccine. Assay used: immunoSEQ multiplex PCR; TCRdb lists only in-frame clones, some missing. The sample has 120,000 or so clones, about nine tenths seen once. Source: peripheral blood, taken on day 0 of AZD1222 vaccination. The receptors were sampled from an adult in good health.

The chain links TRBV5-1 to TRBJ1-1; D ambiguous. The CDR3 length is 14 residues. From germline, CDR1 is SGHRS and CDR2 YFSETQ. V dropped 4 bases and J dropped 1 base, with 11 bases sitting between them. CDR3 loop: CASSHGLGNTEAFF. As DNA, the CDR3 is TGCGCCAGCAGCCACGGGCTAGGGAACACTGAAGCTTTCTTT.

This clone showed up just a few times. This chain links TRBV18 with TRBJ2-3; 10 positions match TRBD1. Germline CDR1 and CDR2: KGHSH and LQKENI. Germline trimming cut 3 bases from V and 0 bases from J; bases unmatched to any gene: 3. This CDR3 comprises 16 residues. The CDR3 nucleotides read TGTGCCAGCTCACCGACAGGGGGCGGGAGCACAGATACGCAGTATTTT. Protein product: CASSPTGGGSTDTQYF.

The V gene is TRBV5-8, the J gene TRBJ1-3; unclear D gene. Germline CDR1 and CDR2: SGHTS and YDEGEE. The CDR3 is 14 residues long. V lost 0 bases and J 4 bases, leaving 8 bases between the germline ends. The CDR3 sequence: CASSLALGGNTIYF. The DNA for the CDR3 is TGTGCCAGCAGCTTGGCTTTGGGGGGAAACACCATATATTTT.

This chain links TRBV27 with TRBJ1-1; D gene uncertain. Germline-derived CDR1 and CDR2 are MNHEY and SMNVEV (reference sequence). Trimming stripped 4 bases from V and 3 bases from J, with 15 bases between. The CDR3 runs 15 residues. CDR3 nucleotides: TGTGCCAGCAGTTCCCCCCTAACAGAAGACACTGAAGCTTTCTTT. Its protein product is CASSSPLTEDTEAFF.

V and J are TRBV7-9 and TRBJ1-5, with TRBD1 as a possible D gene (5 bases). The CDR3 runs to 15 residues. The V gene lost 6 bases and the J gene lost 5 bases, with 17 bases spanning the gap. Per the germline V gene, CDR1 is SEHNR and CDR2 is FQNEAQ (reference sequence). The CDR3 region is CASSGDGASHQPQHF. As DNA, the CDR3 is TGTGCCAGCAGTGGGGACGGAGCCTCGCATCAGCCCCAGCATTTT.

This chain links TRBV5-1 with TRBJ2-1, with a tentative D call TRBD2 (6 bases). The CDR3 sequence is 15 residues long. CDR1 and CDR2 from the germline V gene are SGHRS and YFSETQ. Trimming removed 3 bases from V and 3 bases from J, with 13 bases in between. The CDR3 loop is CASSSGLVGYNEQFF. The DNA for the CDR3 is TGCGCCAGCAGCTCGGGACTGGTCGGCTACAATGAGCAGTTCTTC. Full variable domain (remainder filled in from reference TRBV5-1 and TRBJ2-1): KAGVTQTPRYLIKTRGQQVTLSCSPISGHRSVSWYQQTPGQGLQFLFEYFSETQRNKGNFPGRFSGRQFSNSRSEMNVSTLELGDSALYLCASSSGLVGYNEQFFGPGTRLTVL.

The chain employs TRBV7-5 and TRBJ1-1. TRBV7-5 is an annotated pseudogene. CDR3 length: 13 amino acids. The CDR3 spells CVRSLGVITEAFF. The CDR3 nucleotides are TGTGTCAGAAGCTTAGGGGTGATCACTGAAGCTTTCTTT.

The V and J genes are TRBV5-4 and TRBJ1-1; tentative D call: TRBD1 (5 bases). Trimming took off 4 bases at V and 3 bases at J, with 16 bases between the two ends. CDR1 is SGHNT, CDR2 YYREEE, per germline (reference sequence). This CDR3 contains 15 residues. The CDR3 region has the DNA TGTGCCAGCAGCGGCGCCGGGGCACGAGACACTGAAGCTTTCTTT. Protein product: CASSGAGARDTEAFF.

This rearrangement joins TRBV10-3 to TRBJ1-5; TRBD1 agrees at 12 bases. The CDR3 runs to 16 residues. The germline V gene encodes CDR1 ENHRY and CDR2 SYGVKD. J gave up 5 bases and V 5 bases, and 7 bases lay outside the gene matches. The CDR3 bases are TGTGCCATCAGTCCCGGGACAGGGGGCTTGGATCAGCCCCAGCATTTT. Translating it yields CAISPGTGGLDQPQHF.

This chain links TRBV5-8 with TRBJ2-1; no definite D call. Germline V CDR1 and CDR2: SGHTS, YDEGEE. This CDR3 is 17 amino acids long. Trimming shortened V by 3 bases and J by 5 bases, and 21 bases separated the two germline ends. The chain's CDR3 is CASSSVFGRPLNNEQFF. DNA of the CDR3: TGTGCCAGCAGCTCCGTTTTCGGACGGCCATTAAACAATGAGCAGTTCTTC.

The rearrangement joins TRBV27 to TRBJ1-5; tentatively, D is TRBD1 (6 bases). The CDR3 runs 15 residues. The V end lost 6 bases, the J end lost 0 bases, and 12 bases lay between the germline ends. Germline V CDR1 and CDR2: MNHEY, SMNVEV (reference sequence). The CDR3 DNA reads TGTGCCAGCAGCTCCGGGACAAGTAGCAATCAGCCCCAGCATTTT. It encodes CASSSGTSSNQPQHF.

The V gene is TRBV15, the J gene TRBJ2-3; D may be TRBD1 (5 bases). V lost 0 bases, J lost 0 bases, and 10 bases lay in between. This CDR3 is built from 16 residues. Germline V gene data show CDR1 as LNHNV and CDR2 as YYDKDF (reference sequence). CDR3 nucleotide sequence: TGTGCCACCAGCAGAGATCAGGGATGGAGCACAGATACGCAGTATTTT. This translates into CATSRDQGWSTDTQYF.

This clone was observed a single time. The rearrangement links TRBV5-1 to TRBJ2-7; maybe TRBD1 (8 bases). Germline CDR1 and CDR2: SGHRS and YFSETQ. The V end was cut by 0 bases, the J end by 2 bases, with 24 bases between. CDR3 length equals 19 residues. The CDR3 DNA follows: TGCGCCAGCAGCTTGGGAACAGGGGGTCTTAGCGGGCGACCCTACGAGCAGTACTTC. Translation gives CASSLGTGGLSGRPYEQYF.

The chain has TRBV5-1 and TRBJ2-1; 8 nucleotides align to TRBD2. This CDR3 comprises 15 residues. V was clipped by 4 bases and J by 3 bases; unmatched bases: 6. Germline V gene sequence: CDR1 SGHRS, CDR2 YFSETQ. This CDR3 reads CASSRTSGLYNEQFF. The CDR3 DNA is TGCGCCAGCAGCCGTACTAGCGGCCTCTACAATGAGCAGTTCTTC. Looking up the rest from reference TRBV5-1 and TRBJ2-1 gives the full variable domain: KAGVTQTPRYLIKTRGQQVTLSCSPISGHRSVSWYQQTPGQGLQFLFEYFSETQRNKGNFPGRFSGRQFSNSRSEMNVSTLELGDSALYLCASSRTSGLYNEQFFGPGTRLTVL.

CDR3 residues: CAISESPPPGPSGRAGYEQYF. Written as DNA, the CDR3 is TGTGCCATCAGTGAGTCCCCCCCGCCCGGGCCTAGCGGGAGGGCCGGCTACGAGCAGTACTTC. The V gene is TRBV10-3, the J gene TRBJ2-7, with TRBD2 matching over 12 bases. This CDR3 spans 21 amino acids. The ends lost 0 bases at V and 3 bases at J; junction bases unmatched: 18. Per germline, CDR1 ENHRY and CDR2 SYGVKD.

Worth noting for this clone: One end of the junction does not line up with germline, which may come from a read error. The J gene is TRBJ1-2, the V gene TRBV11-2; 10 bases fit TRBD1. The germline CDR1 and CDR2 sequences are SGHAT and FQNNGV. The CDR3 consists of 14 residues. The CDR3 loop is CASSIDRGPYGYTF. CDR3 DNA sequence: TGTGCCAGCAGCATAGACAGGGGGCCCTATGGCTACACCTTC.

The genes are TRBV23-1 and TRBJ2-4, with 7 bases identical to TRBD1. TRBV23-1 is filed as an ORF, its function uncertain. The CDR3 runs to 15 residues. V gave up 7 bases and J gave up 5 bases; unmatched junction bases: 11. CDR3 coding DNA: TGCGCCAGCACCCAACCCCGGGACAGACAAAACATTCAGTACTTC. Its protein is CASTQPRDRQNIQYF.